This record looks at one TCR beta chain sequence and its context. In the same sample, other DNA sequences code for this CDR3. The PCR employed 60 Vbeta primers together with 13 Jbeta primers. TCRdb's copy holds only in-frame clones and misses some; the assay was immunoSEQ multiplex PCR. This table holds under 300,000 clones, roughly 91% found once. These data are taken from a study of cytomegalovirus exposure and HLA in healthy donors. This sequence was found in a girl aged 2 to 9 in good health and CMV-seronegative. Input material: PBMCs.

The CDR3 sequence is CASSLLLAGGTDTQYF. The CDR3 nucleotides read TGCGCCAGCAGCCTCCTACTAGCGGGAGGTACAGATACGCAGTATTTT. The gene calls are TRBV5-1 and TRBJ2-3; 12 positions agree with TRBD2. Germline CDR1 reads SGHRS; CDR2 reads YFSETQ. This CDR3 spans 16 amino acids. Unmatched junction bases numbered 6, after V lost 4 bases and J lost 3 bases.